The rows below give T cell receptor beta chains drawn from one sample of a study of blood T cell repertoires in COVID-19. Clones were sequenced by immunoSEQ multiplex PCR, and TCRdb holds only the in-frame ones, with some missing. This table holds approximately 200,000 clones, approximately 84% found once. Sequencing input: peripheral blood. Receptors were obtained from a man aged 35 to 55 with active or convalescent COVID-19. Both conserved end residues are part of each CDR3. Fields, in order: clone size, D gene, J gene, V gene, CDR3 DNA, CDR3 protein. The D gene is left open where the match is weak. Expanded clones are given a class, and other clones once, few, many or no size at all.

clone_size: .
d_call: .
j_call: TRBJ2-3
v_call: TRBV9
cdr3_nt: TGTGCCAGCAGCGTTACAGCCTTACGAGGGGGGGGCACAGATACGCAGTATTTT
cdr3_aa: CASSVTALRGGGTDTQYF

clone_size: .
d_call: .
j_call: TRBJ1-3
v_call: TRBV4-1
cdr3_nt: TGCGCCAGCAGCCAACGGGTGATCTCTGGAAACACCATATATTTT
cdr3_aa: CASSQRVISGNTIYF

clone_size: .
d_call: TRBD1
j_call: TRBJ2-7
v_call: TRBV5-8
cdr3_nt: TGTGCCAGCGGTCCGGGACAGGGGGCAATCTACGAGCAGTACTTC
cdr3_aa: CASGPGQGAIYEQYF

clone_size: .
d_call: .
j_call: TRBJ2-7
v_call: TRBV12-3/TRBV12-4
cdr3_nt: TGTGCCAGCAGTTTAGACATCTACGAGCAGTACTTC
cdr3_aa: CASSLDIYEQYF

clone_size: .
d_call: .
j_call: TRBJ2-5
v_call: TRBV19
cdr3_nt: TGTGCCAGTAGCCTCCTCGGGGGTGCCCAAGAGACCCAGTACTTC
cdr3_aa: CASSLLGGAQETQYF

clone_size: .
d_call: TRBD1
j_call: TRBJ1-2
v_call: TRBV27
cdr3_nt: TGTGCCAGCAGCTTACAGGGGGCAGGGTATGGCTACACCTTC
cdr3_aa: CASSLQGAGYGYTF

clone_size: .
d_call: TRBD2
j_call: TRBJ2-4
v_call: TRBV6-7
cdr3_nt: TGCGCCAGCAGTTACTCGGCCGGGCCCGCGGGAGGTTCGGCCAAAAACATTCAGTACTTC
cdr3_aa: CASSYSAGPAGGSAKNIQYF

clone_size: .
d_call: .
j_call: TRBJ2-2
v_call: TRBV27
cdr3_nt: TGTGCCAGCAGTACGAACCGACTCTCCAACACCGGGGAGCTGTTTTTT
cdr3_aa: CASSTNRLSNTGELFF

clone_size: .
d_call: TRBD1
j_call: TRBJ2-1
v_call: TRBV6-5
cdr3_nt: TGTGCCAGCAGGCTGGACAGGGGATCCTACAATGAGCAGTTCTTC
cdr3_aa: CASRLDRGSYNEQFF

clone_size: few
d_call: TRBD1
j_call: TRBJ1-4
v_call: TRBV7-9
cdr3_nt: TGTGCCAGCAGCTTAGGACAGGGCGACGAAAAACTGTTTTTT
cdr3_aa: CASSLGQGDEKLFF

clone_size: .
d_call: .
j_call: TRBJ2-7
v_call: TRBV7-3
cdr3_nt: TGTGCCAGCAGCTTCACAGGGGGGGACTACGAGCAGTACTTC
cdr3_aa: CASSFTGGDYEQYF

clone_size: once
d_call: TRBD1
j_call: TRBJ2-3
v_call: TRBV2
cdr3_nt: TGTGCCAGCCAGACAGGGTATAGGACAGATACGCAGTATTTT
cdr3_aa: CASQTGYRTDTQYF

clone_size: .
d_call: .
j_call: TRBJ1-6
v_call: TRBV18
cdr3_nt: TGTGCCAGCTCACCTTCAGGGTTGTATAATTCACCCCTCCACTTT
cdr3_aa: CASSPSGLYNSPLHF

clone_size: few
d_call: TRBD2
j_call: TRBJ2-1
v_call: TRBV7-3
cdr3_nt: TGTGCCAGCAGCCGAGGCCTGACTAGCGGGAGGCACAATGAGCAGTTCTTC
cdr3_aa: CASSRGLTSGRHNEQFF

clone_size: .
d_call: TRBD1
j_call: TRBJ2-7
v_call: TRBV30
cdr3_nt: TGTGCCGGAGGAACAGGGGGTAGCTCCTACGAGCAGTACTTC
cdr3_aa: CAGGTGGSSYEQYF

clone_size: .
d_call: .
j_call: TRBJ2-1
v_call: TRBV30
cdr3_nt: TGTGCCCGCATGGGGGGGGCCATATCTAGTTCCTACAATGAGCAGTTCTTC
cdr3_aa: CARMGGAISSSYNEQFF

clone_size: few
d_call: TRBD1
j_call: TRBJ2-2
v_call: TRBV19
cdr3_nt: TGTGCCAGTAGTATCGGGCAGGGGGCCGGCACCGGGGAGCTGTTTTTT
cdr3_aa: CASSIGQGAGTGELFF

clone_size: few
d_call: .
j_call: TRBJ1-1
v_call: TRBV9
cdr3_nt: TGTGCCAGCTCCCTGACGGGACAAAACACTGAAGCTTTCTTT
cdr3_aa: CASSLTGQNTEAFF

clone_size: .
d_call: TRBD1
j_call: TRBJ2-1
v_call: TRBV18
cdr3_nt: TGTGCCAGCTCACCACCGGGGACAGGGGGCAACAATGAGCAGTTCTTC
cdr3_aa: CASSPPGTGGNNEQFF

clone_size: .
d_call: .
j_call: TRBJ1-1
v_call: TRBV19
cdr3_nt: TGTGCCAGTAGTATAGGAGGGTTAGGGAACACTGAAGCTTTCTTT
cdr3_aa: CASSIGGLGNTEAFF

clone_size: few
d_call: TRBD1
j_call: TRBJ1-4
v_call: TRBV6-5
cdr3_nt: TGTGCCAGCACGCCGAGCCCCGGACAGGTAGAAAAACTGTTTTTT
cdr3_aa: CASTPSPGQVEKLFF

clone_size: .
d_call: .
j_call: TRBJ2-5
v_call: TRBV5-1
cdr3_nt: TGCGCCAGCAGCTTTGACAGGGGAGGGGAGACCCAGTACTTC
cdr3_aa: CASSFDRGGETQYF

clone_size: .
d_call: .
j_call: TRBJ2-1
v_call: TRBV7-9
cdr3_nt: TGTGCCAGCAGCTGGGGGGTAGACCAAGTGTTCTTC
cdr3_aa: CASSWGVDQVFF

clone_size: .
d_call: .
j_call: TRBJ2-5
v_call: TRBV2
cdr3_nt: TGTGCCAGCTTTTACCCCAGTAGCGGACAAGAGACCCAGTACTTC
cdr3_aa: CASFYPSSGQETQYF

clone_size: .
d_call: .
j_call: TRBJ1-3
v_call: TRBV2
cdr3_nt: TGTGCCAGCAGTGCTGAGCAAAACACCATATATTTT
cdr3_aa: CASSAEQNTIYF

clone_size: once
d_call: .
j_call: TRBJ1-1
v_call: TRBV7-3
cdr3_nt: TGTGCCAGCAGCTCTAACAACAGGGACCAATCTAATCGTTTCATGAACACTGAAGCTTTCTTT
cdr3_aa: CASSSNNRDQSNRFMNTEAFF

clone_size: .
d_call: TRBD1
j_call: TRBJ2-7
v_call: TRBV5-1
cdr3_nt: TGCGCCAGCAGCGAGTCGGGACAGCAGTACGAGCAGTACTTC
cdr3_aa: CASSESGQQYEQYF

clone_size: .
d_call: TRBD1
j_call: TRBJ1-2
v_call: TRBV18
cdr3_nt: TGTGCCAGCTCACCATCGGGACAGGGAGGCTATGGCTACACCTTC
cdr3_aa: CASSPSGQGGYGYTF

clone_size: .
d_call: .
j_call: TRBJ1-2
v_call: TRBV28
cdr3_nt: TGTGCCAGCAGTTTAAACAGCTATGGCTACACCTTC
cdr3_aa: CASSLNSYGYTF

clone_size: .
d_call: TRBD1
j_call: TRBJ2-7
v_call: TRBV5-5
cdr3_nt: TGTGCCAGCAGGGGGACAGTTTCCTCCTACGAGCAGTACTTC
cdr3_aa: CASRGTVSSYEQYF

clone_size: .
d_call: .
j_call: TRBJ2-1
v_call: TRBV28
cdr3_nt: TGTGCCACCCAGCTCCGGGACTCCTTCCGGGATGAGCAGTTCTTC
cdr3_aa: CATQLRDSFRDEQFF

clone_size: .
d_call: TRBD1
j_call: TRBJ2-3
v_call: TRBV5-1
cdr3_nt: TGCGCCAGCAGCTTCGACCCACAGGGGGCCGCAGATACGCAGTATTTT
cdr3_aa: CASSFDPQGAADTQYF

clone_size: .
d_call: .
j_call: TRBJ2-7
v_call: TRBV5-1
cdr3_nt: TGCGCCAGCAGCCTCCAGGGTACCTACGAGCAGTACTTC
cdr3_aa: CASSLQGTYEQYF

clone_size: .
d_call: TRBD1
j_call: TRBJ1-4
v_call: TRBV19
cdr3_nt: TGTGCCAGTAGGAACAGGGACAGGGGTGGTACGGATGAAAAACTGTTTTTT
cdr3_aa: CASRNRDRGGTDEKLFF

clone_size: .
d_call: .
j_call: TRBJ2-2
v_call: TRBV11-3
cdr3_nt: TGTGCCAGCAGCTTATTAGCGGACAACGGGGAGCTGTTTTTT
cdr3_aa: CASSLLADNGELFF

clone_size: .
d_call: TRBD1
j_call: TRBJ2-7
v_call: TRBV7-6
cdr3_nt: TGTGCCAGCAGCTCGAATGGGATGGGACAGAGCTCCTACGAGCAGTACTTC
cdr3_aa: CASSSNGMGQSSYEQYF